These 27 T cell receptor beta chains share one sample of origin, sequenced in a study of glioma-infiltrating T cells. Amplification of TCR alpha and beta CDR3 regions from RNA used iRepertoire nested multiplex PCR. MiXCR, run by TCRdb on the multiplex PCR reads, gives a single entry per CDR3 protein. The data show a few hundred thousand distinct CDR3 sequences, with 41% seen just once and 12% held by the top ten. Sequenced input: glioma tissue, nonneoplastic brain tissue, or PBMCs (not recorded which). The origin of the receptors is a human donor with low-grade glioma or glioblastoma, undergoing nonglioma brain surgery, or in good health (not recorded which).

Notes on this clonotype: This sequence may be a read error, since a much larger clone differs from it by one base. This chain connects TRBV27 to TRBJ2-7, with D uncertain. The CDR3 sequence is 13 residues long. V was cut by 7 bases and J by 3 bases, with 13 bases left in between. Germline V gene data show CDR1 as MNHEY and CDR2 as SMNVEV (reference sequence). The DNA for the CDR3 is TGTGCCAGCATTTACTATCGAGACTACGAGCAGTACTTC. It translates to CASIYYRDYEQYF.

Ten or more counts support this clonotype. J is TRBJ2-3 and V is TRBV20-1; 14 bases fit TRBD2. V lost 5 bases to trimming and J lost 5 bases; unmatched junction nucleotides: 9. Germline V gene data show CDR1 as DFQATT and CDR2 as SNEGSKA (reference sequence). CDR3 length equals 16 residues. In nucleotides, the CDR3 is TGCAGTGCTGAACCGGGACTAGCGGGAGATGGAGATACGCAGTATTTT. Protein product: CSAEPGLAGDGDTQYF.

Only a few counts were recorded for this clonotype. The rearrangement joins TRBV20-1 to TRBJ2-7, with TRBD2 matching over 7 bases. CDR3 length: 14 amino acids. The ends lost 7 bases at V and 5 bases at J; junction bases unmatched: 14. Germline lookup yields CDR1 DFQATT and CDR2 SNEGSKA (reference sequence). As DNA, the CDR3 is TGCAGTGGTAGCCCCCCGGGGGGAGTAGACGAGCAGTACTTC. Protein: CSGSPPGGVDEQYF.

As regards this clonotype: The missing conserved phenylalanine or tryptophan at the end of this CDR3 makes a read error likely. This chain joins TRBV7-9 and TRBJ1-2, with TRBD1 as a possible D gene (5 bases). The germline V and J ends were trimmed by 6 bases and 9 bases, with 17 bases remaining between them. The CDR3 extends over 13 amino acids. Per germline, CDR1 SEHNR and CDR2 FQNEAQ (reference sequence). CDR3 protein: CASRDSGTDSYTL. DNA of the CDR3: TGTGCCAGCAGGGACTCCGGGACGGATAGCTACACCCTC.

Here the CDR3 reads CASRTSGGTEAFF. In DNA, the CDR3 is TGTGCCAGCAGGACAAGCGGGGGCACTGAAGCTTTCTTT. The rearrangement joins TRBV2 to TRBJ1-1; weak D call: TRBD1 (5 bases). Per the germline V gene, CDR1 is SNHLY and CDR2 is FYNNEI. This CDR3 is built from 13 residues. The V end lost 6 bases, the J end lost 4 bases, and 12 bases lay between the germline ends.

This chain connects TRBV15 to TRBJ1-2; D is unclear. V was pared by 1 base and J by 5 bases, with 26 bases between. CDR1 LNHNV and CDR2 YYDKDF come from the germline V gene (reference sequence). This CDR3 has 19 residues. The CDR3 region is CATSRGGPLDLAVLYGYTF. The CDR3 DNA follows: TGTGCCACCAGCAGAGGTGGACCCCTCGACTTAGCAGTCCTATATGGCTACACCTTC.

This clonotype was recorded a few times. The chain couples TRBV6-1 to TRBJ2-2; weak D call: TRBD2 (6 bases). V lost 5 bases, J lost 5 bases, and 12 bases lay in between. CDR1 and CDR2 from the germline V gene are MNHNS and SASEGT. The CDR3 totals 14 residues. Written as DNA, the CDR3 is TGTGCCAGCAGTCCTCCAAGCGGGACCGGGGAGCTGTTTTTT. Translating gives CASSPPSGTGELFF.

The rearrangement links TRBV19 to TRBJ2-3, with 10 bases lining up with TRBD1. CDR1 is LNHDA and CDR2 is SQIVND in the germline V gene (reference sequence). This CDR3 contains 16 residues. Losses at the gene ends were 5 bases for V and 5 bases for J; bases not matched to a gene: 10. This CDR3 is CASSQIGQGVEDTQYF. The CDR3 DNA reads as TGTGCCAGTAGTCAAATCGGACAGGGGGTTGAAGATACGCAGTATTTT.

The chain couples TRBV20-1 to TRBJ2-7; 10 bases map to TRBD1. The CDR3 contains 14 residues. With V trimmed by 3 bases and J by 5 bases, 7 bases remained unmatched. In germline, CDR1 is DFQATT, CDR2 SNEGSKA (reference sequence). This CDR3 is CSARSGGTGDEQYF. The CDR3 DNA is TGCAGTGCTAGGTCCGGTGGGACAGGGGACGAGCAGTACTTC.

This clonotype was detected only a few times. V gene TRBV20-1 combines with J gene TRBJ1-2; 7 nucleotides agree with TRBD1. The CDR3 has 17 residues. CDR1 DFQATT and CDR2 SNEGSKA come from the germline V gene (reference sequence). The V and J ends lost 0 bases and 0 bases, in that order; junction bases with no gene match: 10. In DNA, the CDR3 is TGCAGTGCTAGAGATTCCTCAGGGGGATACCCTAACTATGGCTACACCTTC. Translated: CSARDSSGGYPNYGYTF.

This sequence joins TRBV7-2 and TRBJ1-2; no reliable D call. CDR3 length equals 12 residues. With 3 bases removed from V and 5 bases from J, the gap between germline ends came to 7 bases. Per germline, CDR1 SGHTA and CDR2 FQGNSA. The CDR3 protein is CASSFRKYGYTF. CDR3 nucleotide sequence: TGTGCCAGCAGCTTCCGAAAATATGGCTACACCTTC.

The genes are TRBV7-9 and TRBJ1-4; 7 bases line up with TRBD1. J gave up 7 bases and V 3 bases, and 5 bases lay outside the gene matches. Germline V gene sequence: CDR1 SEHNR, CDR2 FQNEAQ (reference sequence). CDR3 length: 14 residues. The CDR3 DNA is TGTGCCAGCAGCTTCGAGGGGGCTGGTGAAAAACTGTTTTTT. Protein: CASSFEGAGEKLFF.

The rearrangement links TRBV20-1 to TRBJ2-5, with TRBD2 matching over 7 bases. V lost 2 bases to trimming and J lost 8 bases; unmatched junction nucleotides: 23. The CDR3 loop spans 18 amino acids. Per germline, CDR1 DFQATT and CDR2 SNEGSKA (reference sequence). The CDR3: CSARSEGGPSSSVETQYF. CDR3 coding DNA: TGCAGTGCTAGATCGGAGGGAGGGCCAAGTTCTTCCGTTGAAACCCAGTACTTC.

Points on this clonotype: A single base separates this from a much larger clone, so it may be a read error. J is TRBJ1-5 and V is TRBV6-1; D may be TRBD1 (5 bases). V lost 3 bases and J lost 2, with 14 bases in between. The CDR3 runs to 16 residues. Per germline, CDR1 MNHNS and CDR2 SASEGT. CDR3 bases: TGTGCCAGCAGTGAGGGGCACAACTATGGCAATCAGCCCCAGCATTTT. The encoded protein is CASSEGHNYGNQPQHF.

Worth noting for this clonotype: This may be a read error: a much more frequent sequence differs by one nucleotide. The gene calls are TRBV6-2 or TRBV6-3 and TRBJ1-1; 8 bases are a match to TRBD1. The CDR3 is 15 residues long. After removal of 5 bases from V and 11 bases from J, the junction contained 16 bases not matched to a gene. Germline V lookup: CDR1 MNHEY, CDR2 SVGEGT. CDR3 residues: CASSGPGQGLPRAFF. The CDR3 region has the DNA TGTGCCAGCAGTGGACCCGGACAGGGTTTACCGAGGGCTTTCTTT.

The chain carries TRBV27 and TRBJ2-2; D ambiguous. Germline assignment: CDR1 MNHEY and CDR2 SMNVEV (reference sequence). Trimming removed 3 bases at V and 5 bases at J, with 10 bases between. The CDR3 is 14 amino acids. CDR3 in DNA: TGTGCCAGCAGTTTTGGTTGGGGAACCGGGGAGCTGTTTTTT. Its translation: CASSFGWGTGELFF.

In this sample, this clonotype turned up once. The CDR3, as DNA: TGTGCCAGCAGTTTACTTGGGATTGAAGCTTTCTTT. Its translation: CASSLLGIEAFF. V gene TRBV27 combines with J gene TRBJ1-1; D remains unclear. Between the trimmed V and J ends, which lost 2 bases and 7 bases, there was a span of 8 bases. The length of the CDR3 is 12 residues. Germline CDR1 reads MNHEY; CDR2 reads SMNVEV (reference sequence).

Remarks on this clonotype: A much larger clone differs by one base, so this may be a read error. The chain employs TRBV28 and TRBJ2-3, with D perhaps matching TRBD2 (6 bases). The CDR3 contains 14 residues. CDR1 and CDR2 from the germline V gene are MDHEN and SYDVKM. CDR3 in amino acids: CAGSLFGRGPTQYF. CDR3 coding DNA: TGTGCCGGCAGTTTATTCGGGCGGGGACCAACGCAGTATTTT. Supplemented by reference TRBV28 and TRBJ2-3, the full variable domain reads DVKVTQSSRYLVKRTGEKVFLECVQDMDHENMFWYRQDPGLGLRLIYFSYDVKMKEKGDIPEGYSVSREKKERFSLILESASTNQTSMYLCAGSLFGRGPTQYFGPGTRLTVL.

The V call is TRBV5-4, the J call TRBJ2-3, with a possible D match to TRBD1 (5 bases). The CDR3 totals 15 residues. CDR1 is SGHNT and CDR2 is YYREEE in the germline V gene (reference sequence). V lost 4 bases and J lost 6, with 18 bases in between. The CDR3 region is CASSTGLMKGDTQYF. For the CDR3, the DNA is TGTGCCAGCAGCACAGGTCTAATGAAAGGCGATACGCAGTATTTT.

V and J are TRBV4-2 and TRBJ1-4; D perhaps matches TRBD1 (5 bases). Trimming removed 3 bases from V and 9 bases from J, with 11 bases in between. Germline lookup yields CDR1 LGHNA and CDR2 YNFKEQ. The CDR3 runs to 13 residues. CDR3 amino acids: CASSQARQQKLFF. CDR3 bases: TGTGCCAGCAGCCAGGCAAGACAGCAAAAACTGTTTTTT.

Only a few counts were recorded for this clonotype. The J gene is TRBJ2-1, the V gene TRBV12-3 or TRBV12-4, with D hard to call. V was clipped by 6 bases and J by 0 bases, with 12 bases between them. This CDR3 spans 15 amino acids. CDR3: CASSPVVSSYNEQFF. The CDR3 DNA sequence: TGTGCCAGCAGCCCCGTAGTCAGCTCCTACAATGAGCAGTTCTTC.

The chain joins TRBV6-2 or TRBV6-3 to TRBJ2-7; 8 nucleotides agree with TRBD1. V shed 6 bases, J shed 4 bases, and the junction held 8 bases outside the gene matches. CDR3 length equals 14 residues. CDR1 is MNHEY and CDR2 is SVGEGT in the germline V gene. This CDR3 reads CASRRGQGKYEQYF. Here the CDR3 DNA reads TGTGCCAGCAGGCGCGGACAGGGAAAGTACGAGCAGTACTTC.

The chain links TRBV7-2 to TRBJ2-7, with no clear D. The ends were cut back, 1 base at V and 3 bases at J, with 7 bases in the middle. Germline-derived CDR1 and CDR2 are SGHTA and FQGNSA. This CDR3 has 13 amino acids. As DNA, the CDR3 is TGTGCCAGCAGCTTAGTGTGGAGCTACGAGCAGTACTTC. It encodes CASSLVWSYEQYF.

Note on this clonotype: The final CDR3 position lacks the conserved phenylalanine or tryptophan, pointing to a likely read error. The gene calls are TRBV20-1 and TRBJ2-1, with TRBD1 as a possible D gene (6 bases). Trimming removed 6 bases at V and 2 bases at J, with 14 bases between. This CDR3 has 14 amino acids. Germline V gene lookup returns CDR1 DFQATT and CDR2 SNEGSKA (reference sequence). CDR3 amino acids: CSALPDRTYNEQFL. CDR3 DNA sequence: TGCAGTGCCCTACCGGACAGAACCTACAATGAGCAGTTCCTC.

Note on this clonotype: Germline is not matched at one junction end, which may reflect a read error. This chain joins TRBV6-5 and TRBJ2-3, with 11 bases that match TRBD1. CDR1 is MNHEY and CDR2 is SVGAGI in the germline V gene. The CDR3 loop spans 15 amino acids. CDR3 in amino acids: CVSSPGQGGTDTQYF. CDR3 DNA: TGTGTCAGCAGTCCGGGACAGGGGGGGACAGATACGCAGTATTTT.

In this sample, this clonotype turned up many times. The chain uses TRBV28 and TRBJ1-5; D ambiguous. CDR3 length: 14 amino acids. Per the germline V gene, CDR1 is MDHEN and CDR2 is SYDVKM. Deletions cut 0 bases from V and 4 bases from J, with 7 bases between. CDR3 protein: CASSLWNGNQPQHF. The CDR3 nucleotides read TGTGCCAGCAGTTTATGGAACGGGAATCAGCCCCAGCATTTT.

This clonotype was seen a handful of times. The chain employs TRBV6-1 and TRBJ1-4, with unresolved D. From germline, CDR1 is MNHNS and CDR2 SASEGT. The V end lost 2 bases, the J end lost 6 bases, and 13 bases lay between the germline ends. This CDR3 region has 15 residues. CDR3 protein: CASSELGIGDEKLFF. CDR3 bases: TGTGCCAGCAGTGAACTTGGTATAGGCGATGAAAAACTGTTTTTT.